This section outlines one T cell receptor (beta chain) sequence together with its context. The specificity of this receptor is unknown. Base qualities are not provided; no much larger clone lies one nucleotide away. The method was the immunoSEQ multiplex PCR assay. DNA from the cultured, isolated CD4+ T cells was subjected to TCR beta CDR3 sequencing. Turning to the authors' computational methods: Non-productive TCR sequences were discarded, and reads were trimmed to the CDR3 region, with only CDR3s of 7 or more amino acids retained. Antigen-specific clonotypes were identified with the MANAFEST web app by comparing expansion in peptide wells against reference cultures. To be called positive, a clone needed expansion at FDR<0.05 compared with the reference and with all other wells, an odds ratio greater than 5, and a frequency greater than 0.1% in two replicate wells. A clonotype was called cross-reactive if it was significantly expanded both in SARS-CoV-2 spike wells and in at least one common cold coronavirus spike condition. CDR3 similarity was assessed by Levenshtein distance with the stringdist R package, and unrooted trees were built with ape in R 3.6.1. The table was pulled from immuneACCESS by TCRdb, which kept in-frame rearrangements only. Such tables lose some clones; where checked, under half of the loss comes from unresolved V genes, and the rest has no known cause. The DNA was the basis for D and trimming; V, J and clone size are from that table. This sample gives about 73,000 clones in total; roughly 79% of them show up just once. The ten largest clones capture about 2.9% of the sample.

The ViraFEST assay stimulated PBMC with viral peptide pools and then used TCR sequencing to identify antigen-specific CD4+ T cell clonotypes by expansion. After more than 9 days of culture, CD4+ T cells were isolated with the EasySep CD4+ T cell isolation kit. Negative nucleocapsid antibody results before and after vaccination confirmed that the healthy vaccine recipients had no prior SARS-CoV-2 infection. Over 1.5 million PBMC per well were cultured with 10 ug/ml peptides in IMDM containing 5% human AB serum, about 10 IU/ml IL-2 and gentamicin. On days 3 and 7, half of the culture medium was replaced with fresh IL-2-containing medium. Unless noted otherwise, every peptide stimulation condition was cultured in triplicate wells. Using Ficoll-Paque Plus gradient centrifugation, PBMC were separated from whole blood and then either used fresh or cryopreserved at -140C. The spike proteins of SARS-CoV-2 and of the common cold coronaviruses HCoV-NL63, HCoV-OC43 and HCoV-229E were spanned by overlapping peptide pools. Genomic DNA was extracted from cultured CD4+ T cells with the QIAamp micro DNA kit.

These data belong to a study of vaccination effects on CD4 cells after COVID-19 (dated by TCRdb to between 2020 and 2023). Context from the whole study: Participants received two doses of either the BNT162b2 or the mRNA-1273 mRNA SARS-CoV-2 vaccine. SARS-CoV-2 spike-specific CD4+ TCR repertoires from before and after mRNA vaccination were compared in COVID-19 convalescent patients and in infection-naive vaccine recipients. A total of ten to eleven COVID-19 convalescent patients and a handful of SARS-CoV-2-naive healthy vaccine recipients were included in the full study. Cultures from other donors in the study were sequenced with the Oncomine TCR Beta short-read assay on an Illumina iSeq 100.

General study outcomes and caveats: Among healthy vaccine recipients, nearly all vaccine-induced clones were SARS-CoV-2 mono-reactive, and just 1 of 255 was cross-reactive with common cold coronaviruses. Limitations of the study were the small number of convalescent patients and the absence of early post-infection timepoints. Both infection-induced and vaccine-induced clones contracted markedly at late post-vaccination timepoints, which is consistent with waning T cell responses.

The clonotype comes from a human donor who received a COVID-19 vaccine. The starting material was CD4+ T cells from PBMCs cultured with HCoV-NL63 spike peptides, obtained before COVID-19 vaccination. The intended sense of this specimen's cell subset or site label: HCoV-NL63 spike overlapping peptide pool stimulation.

The DNA reads TGTGCCAGCACCCCGCAGGGTGGAACTAAGGACACCGGGGAGCTGTTTTTT. This is translated as CASTPQGGTKDTGELFF. This receptor chain uses TRBV6-4 and TRBJ2-2, and possibly TRBD1, on 5 matching bases. Taken from the germline V gene, the CDR1 and CDR2 loops are MRHNA and SNTAGT. CDR3 length: 17 amino acids, cysteine to phenylalanine. Kept here is only the CDR3 DNA, which spans 51 bases and is read in frame from base 1. V was cut back by 7 bases and J by 3 bases, leaving a gap of 21 bases between them.